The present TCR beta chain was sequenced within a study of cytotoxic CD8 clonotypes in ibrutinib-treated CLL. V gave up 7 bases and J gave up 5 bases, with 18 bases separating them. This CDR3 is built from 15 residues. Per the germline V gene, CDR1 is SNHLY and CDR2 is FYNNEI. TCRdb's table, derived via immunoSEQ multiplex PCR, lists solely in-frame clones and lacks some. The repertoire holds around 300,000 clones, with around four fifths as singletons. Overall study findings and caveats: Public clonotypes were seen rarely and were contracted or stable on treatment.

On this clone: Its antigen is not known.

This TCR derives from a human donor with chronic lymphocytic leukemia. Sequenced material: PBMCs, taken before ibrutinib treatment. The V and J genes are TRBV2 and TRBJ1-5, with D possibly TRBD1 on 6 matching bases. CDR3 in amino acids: CASIRSGTTDQPQHF. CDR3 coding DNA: TGTGCCAGCATTAGATCCGGGACAACGGATCAGCCCCAGCATTTT.